Detailed here is one TCR beta chain. Its antigen is not identified. Likely unrecorded immune exposures existed in these nominally healthy donors. Germline V gives CDR1 MNHEY, CDR2 SVGAGI. This CDR3 spans 14 amino acids. The V and J ends lost 5 bases and 6 bases respectively, with 16 bases between them. The sample is drawn from a study of cytomegalovirus exposure and HLA in healthy donors. Across the whole study: Approximately 85 million unique TCRs from HLA-typed donors made up an early data release.

Primers included in the PCR were 60 Vbeta and 13 Jbeta primers. Generated by immunoSEQ multiplex PCR, the TCRdb table keeps only in-frame clones and is missing some. The sample has 210,000 or so clones, more than 60% seen once. Findings and limits, study-wide: The authors enumerated some 160 TCR beta chains as linked to cytomegalovirus. Among donors in an Asian-associated ancestry cluster, a later analysis reportedly found fewer N-insertions than the roughly 650-donor mean.

The chain is built from TRBV6-5 and TRBJ1-2, with a possible D match to TRBD1 (6 bases). The sequencing input was PBMCs. This receptor was identified in a girl aged 2 to 9 in good health and CMV-seronegative. The chain's CDR3 is CASSQGRGYNGYTF. The CDR3 region has the DNA TGTGCCAGCAGTCAGGGGAGGGGGTACAATGGCTACACCTTC.